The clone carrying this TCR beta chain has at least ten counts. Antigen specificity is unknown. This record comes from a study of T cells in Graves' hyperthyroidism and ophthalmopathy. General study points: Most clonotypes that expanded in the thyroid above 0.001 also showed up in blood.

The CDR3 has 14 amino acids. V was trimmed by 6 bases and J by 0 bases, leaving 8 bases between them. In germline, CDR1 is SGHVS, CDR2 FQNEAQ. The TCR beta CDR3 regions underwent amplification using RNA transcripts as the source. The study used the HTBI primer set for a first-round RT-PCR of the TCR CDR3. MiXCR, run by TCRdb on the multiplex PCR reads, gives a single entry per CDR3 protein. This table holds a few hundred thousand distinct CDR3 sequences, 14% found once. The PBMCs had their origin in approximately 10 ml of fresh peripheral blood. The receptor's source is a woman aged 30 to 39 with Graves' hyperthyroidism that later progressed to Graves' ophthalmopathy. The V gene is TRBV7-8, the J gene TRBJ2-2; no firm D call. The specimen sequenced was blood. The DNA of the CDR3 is TGTGCCAGCAGGGGGTTTTCGAACACCGGGGAGCTGTTTTTT. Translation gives CASRGFSNTGELFF. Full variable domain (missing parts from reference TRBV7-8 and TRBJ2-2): GAGVSQSPRYKVAKRGQDVALRCDPISGHVSLFWYQQALGQGPEFLTYFQNEAQLDKSGLPSDRFFAERPEGSVSTLKIQRTQQEDSAVYLCASRGFSNTGELFFGEGSRLTVL.